This T cell receptor (beta chain) was retrieved from a study of blood T cell repertoires in COVID-19. Study summary: In each case, the material was cDNA or gDNA derived from T cells, B-cell-depleted T cells, or PBMCs.

This clone was counted a single time. Study processing details: Amplification of reference gene primers provided the estimated nucleated cell counts. Sequencing was performed with immunoSEQ multiplex PCR; in TCRdb, only in-frame clones are kept and a portion is missing. For V, J and clone size, that table is used; D and trimming come from the DNA. Of 400,000 or so clones in the sample, about 87% were seen once. Trimming stripped 6 bases from V and 1 base from J, with 7 bases between. CDR1 MNHEY and CDR2 SMNVEV come from the germline V gene (reference sequence). This CDR3 comprises 13 residues. The chain carries TRBV27 and TRBJ2-1; D ambiguous. This receptor was obtained from a middle-aged man in a cohort exposed to, infected with or recovered from COVID-19 (not recorded which). Material: PBMCs or T cells enriched from blood (not recorded which). CDR3 sequence: CASREPSYNEQFF. DNA for the CDR3: TGTGCCAGCAGGGAGCCATCCTACAATGAGCAGTTCTTC.